A selection of T cell receptor beta chains follows, all from one sample in a study of blood T cell repertoires in COVID-19. Sequencing was performed with immunoSEQ multiplex PCR; in TCRdb, only in-frame clones are kept and a portion is missing. The sample has 250,000 to 350,000 clones, 80% to 90% seen once. Input material: peripheral blood. These receptors were taken from a woman aged 45 to 65 with acute or convalescent COVID-19. Both conserved end residues are part of each CDR3. D genes are given only for firm matches. Rows give clone size only sometimes, using once, few, many, or a class for an expanded clone.

abundance,d_gene,v_gene,j_gene,CDR3aa,CDR3nt
-,-,TRBV18,TRBJ2-5,CASSVAPPQETQYF,TGTGCCAGCTCGGTAGCGCCTCCCCAAGAGACCCAGTACTTC
many,TRBD1,TRBV19,TRBJ1-5,CASSIGTGFNQPQHF,TGTGCCAGTAGTATCGGGACAGGGTTCAATCAGCCCCAGCATTTT
-,-,TRBV5-4,TRBJ2-5,CASSLAGHSQETQYF,TGTGCCAGCAGCTTGGCGGGACACAGCCAAGAGACCCAGTACTTC
-,TRBD1,TRBV3-1/TRBV3-2,TRBJ2-3,CASSSRDREREQYF,TGTGCCAGCAGCTCCCGGGACAGGGAAAGGGAGCAGTATTTT
few,-,TRBV19,TRBJ2-7,CASSPGVGYEQYF,TGTGCCAGTAGTCCGGGAGTTGGCTACGAGCAGTACTTC
few,-,TRBV25-1,TRBJ1-2,CASSEGVEGSYGYTF,TGTGCCAGCAGTGAAGGTGTGGAGGGGAGCTATGGCTACACCTTC
few,TRBD1,TRBV4-2,TRBJ1-2,CASSQDEVVLTGDGYTF,TGTGCCAGCAGCCAAGACGAGGTGGTTTTGACAGGGGATGGCTACACCTTC
-,TRBD1,TRBV7-9,TRBJ1-1,CASSLTGTGRAEAFF,TGTGCCAGCAGCCTGACCGGGACAGGGAGGGCTGAAGCTTTCTTT
few,-,TRBV9,TRBJ2-3,CASSQTGQTDTQYF,TGTGCCAGCAGCCAAACTGGACAGACAGATACGCAGTATTTT
-,-,TRBV15,TRBJ1-2,CATSRDGAVIEGYTF,TGTGCCACCAGCAGAGATGGGGCCGTCATCGAAGGCTACACCTTC
once,TRBD1,TRBV28,TRBJ1-2,CASSRTGPFYGYTF,TGTGCCAGCAGTAGGACAGGGCCCTTCTATGGCTACACCTTC
once,TRBD2,TRBV7-2,TRBJ2-5,CASSRLAVETQYF,TGTGCCAGCAGCCGACTAGCGGTGGAGACCCAGTACTTC
-,TRBD1,TRBV5-5,TRBJ1-2,CASSWGRDRASYGYTF,TGTGCCAGCAGCTGGGGACGGGACAGGGCTTCCTATGGCTACACCTTC
-,TRBD2,TRBV2,TRBJ2-3,CASIAERGSTDTQYF,TGTGCCAGCATTGCGGAGCGGGGTAGCACAGATACGCAGTATTTT
-,-,TRBV2,TRBJ1-5,CASSGAAASNQPQHF,TGTGCCAGCAGTGGGGCAGCAGCTAGCAATCAGCCCCAGCATTTT
-,TRBD1,TRBV15,TRBJ1-1,CATRAHRGGTEAFF,TGTGCCACCAGAGCTCACAGGGGAGGCACTGAAGCTTTCTTT
-,-,TRBV7-2,TRBJ2-2,CASSARTPEGTGELFF,TGTGCCAGCAGCGCTCGGACTCCGGAGGGCACCGGGGAGCTGTTTTTT
-,-,TRBV5-1,TRBJ1-5,CASSLEGLWNQPQHF,TGCGCCAGCAGCTTGGAGGGGCTTTGGAATCAGCCCCAGCATTTT
-,-,TRBV4-3,TRBJ1-2,CASSQDRGYYGYTF,TGCGCCAGCAGCCAAGATCGGGGGTACTATGGCTACACCTTC
-,-,TRBV30,TRBJ2-7,CALFYPGDEQYF,TGTGCCCTTTTTTACCCAGGGGACGAGCAGTACTTC
few,TRBD2,TRBV2,TRBJ2-7,CASRAGTSTNYEQYF,TGTGCCAGCAGGGCAGGGACTAGCACGAACTACGAGCAGTACTTC
once,-,TRBV7-2,TRBJ1-2,CASSPGRGGYGYTF,TGTGCCAGCAGCCCCGGACGGGGGGGCTATGGCTACACCTTC
-,TRBD1,TRBV5-6,TRBJ2-5,CASSNRDRRWETQYF,TGTGCCAGCAGCAATCGGGACAGGCGGTGGGAGACCCAGTACTTC
-,-,TRBV5-1,TRBJ1-1,CASSLDVGPEAFF,TGCGCCAGCAGCTTGGATGTGGGCCCCGAAGCTTTCTTT
few,-,TRBV23-1,TRBJ2-7,CASSRIPQGNEQYF,TGCGCCAGCAGTCGCATCCCACAGGGTAACGAGCAGTACTTC
-,TRBD1,TRBV14,TRBJ1-2,CASSRLGQGDGYTF,TGTGCCAGCAGCCGCTTGGGACAGGGTGACGGCTACACCTTC
-,-,TRBV12-5,TRBJ2-1,CASGLTGREQFF,TGTGCTAGTGGACTCACAGGGCGCGAGCAGTTCTTC
-,-,TRBV5-6,TRBJ2-1,CASSLVTAVAYNEQFF,TGTGCCAGCAGCTTGGTTACAGCGGTCGCCTACAATGAGCAGTTCTTC
-,TRBD1,TRBV5-1,TRBJ1-5,CASSPTGDGSNQPQHF,TGCGCCAGCAGTCCGACAGGGGATGGGAGCAATCAGCCCCAGCATTTT
-,-,TRBV5-1,TRBJ2-3,CASSLLPNTDTQYF,TGCGCCAGCAGCTTGCTCCCTAACACAGATACGCAGTATTTT
-,TRBD1,TRBV2,TRBJ2-5,CASSAQGAQETQYF,TGTGCCAGCAGTGCCCAGGGGGCTCAAGAGACCCAGTACTTC
-,-,TRBV6-4,TRBJ2-5,CASSRVGGETQYF,TGTGCCAGCAGCCGCGTCGGGGGAGAGACCCAGTACTTC
-,TRBD2,TRBV3-1/TRBV3-2,TRBJ2-5,CASSPSGTGREETQYF,TGTGCCAGCAGCCCGTCCGGGACGGGGAGGGAAGAGACCCAGTACTTC
-,-,TRBV29-1,TRBJ2-7,CSVEAQGGYEQYF,TGCAGCGTTGAAGCGCAGGGGGGTTACGAGCAGTACTTC
-,TRBD1,TRBV9,TRBJ2-2,CASTPQGANTGELFF,TGTGCCAGCACCCCACAGGGGGCGAACACCGGGGAGCTGTTTTTT
-,-,TRBV12-3/TRBV12-4,TRBJ1-2,CASSLGHYGYTF,TGTGCCAGCAGTTTAGGGCACTATGGCTACACCTTC
-,-,TRBV6-1,TRBJ2-2,CASSSQNTGTGELFF,TGTGCCAGCAGTTCCCAGAACACAGGGACCGGGGAGCTGTTTTTT
-,TRBD1,TRBV3-1/TRBV3-2,TRBJ1-6,CASDTGQGNSPLHF,TGTGCCAGCGACACCGGACAGGGAAATTCACCCCTCCACTTT
-,-,TRBV7-9,TRBJ2-3,CASSLDLQGPTDTQYF,TGTGCCAGCAGCTTAGATCTACAGGGACCCACAGATACGCAGTATTTT
-,-,TRBV2,TRBJ2-7,CASREGAINSYEQYF,TGTGCCAGCAGGGAGGGGGCTATCAACTCCTACGAGCAGTACTTC
once,-,TRBV25-1,TRBJ1-2,CASTHSGGYTF,TGTGCCAGCACCCACAGCGGAGGCTACACCTTC
-,TRBD1,TRBV24-1,TRBJ2-3,CATSGQGWADTQYF,TGTGCCACCAGTGGACAGGGGTGGGCAGATACGCAGTATTTT
once,-,TRBV7-3,TRBJ2-3,CASASGDTQYF,TGTGCCAGCGCGAGCGGTGATACGCAGTATTTT
-,-,TRBV29-1,TRBJ2-3,CSVEHTDTQYF,TGCAGCGTTGAACACACAGATACGCAGTATTTT
-,-,TRBV30,TRBJ1-4,CALGARRVNEKLFF,TGTGCCCTTGGGGCCCGCAGGGTGAATGAAAAACTGTTTTTT
few,-,TRBV2,TRBJ2-7,CAIPYPGTLKQYF,TGTGCCATCCCCTACCCAGGTACTCTTAAGCAGTACTTC
once,TRBD2,TRBV6-5,TRBJ2-1,CASRERGGYNEQFF,TGTGCCAGCAGGGAGCGGGGGGGTTACAATGAGCAGTTCTTC
-,-,TRBV10-3,TRBJ1-1,CAISEGGVSESTEAFF,TGTGCCATCAGTGAGGGGGGGGTCAGTGAATCCACTGAAGCTTTCTTT
-,-,TRBV30,TRBJ2-1,CAWSVVFGNEQFF,TGTGCCTGGAGTGTAGTATTCGGCAATGAGCAGTTCTTC
-,-,TRBV29-1,TRBJ1-1,CSVEDGSEAFF,TGCAGCGTTGAAGATGGCAGTGAAGCTTTCTTT
once,-,TRBV28,TRBJ1-6,CAGRDRSYNSPLHF,TGTGCCGGTAGAGACAGGTCCTATAATTCACCCCTCCACTTT
-,TRBD2,TRBV19,TRBJ2-7,CASSIGLAGAIQYF,TGTGCCAGTAGTATAGGTCTAGCGGGAGCGATACAGTACTTC
-,TRBD1,TRBV5-4,TRBJ1-1,CASSPGQANTEAFF,TGTGCCAGCAGCCCGGGACAGGCTAACACTGAAGCTTTCTTT
-,TRBD2,TRBV10-3,TRBJ2-1,CATSDLAGGAYNEQFF,TGTGCCACTTCGGATTTAGCGGGAGGGGCCTACAATGAGCAGTTCTTC
once,-,TRBV6-6,TRBJ1-5,CASSRSISFTDYYSNQPQHF,TGTGCCAGCAGCCGCAGCATTTCTTTCACAGATTATTATAGCAATCAGCCCCAGCATTTT
once,TRBD2,TRBV3-1/TRBV3-2,TRBJ2-5,CASSPHGTSKETQYF,TGTGCCAGCAGCCCCCACGGGACTAGTAAGGAGACCCAGTACTTC
-,-,TRBV2,TRBJ2-1,CASSEPGVLNEQFF,TGTGCCAGCAGTGAACCAGGGGTGCTCAATGAGCAGTTCTTC
-,TRBD1,TRBV5-1,TRBJ2-7,CASSFPGQGSYEQYF,TGCGCCAGCAGCTTCCCCGGACAGGGCTCCTACGAGCAGTACTTC
-,TRBD1,TRBV18,TRBJ2-7,CASSPAGQAQAYEQYF,TGTGCCAGCTCACCAGCCGGACAGGCCCAAGCCTACGAGCAGTACTTC